These 29 T cell receptor beta chains were all obtained from the same sample, sequenced in a study of shared clonotypes between healthy human individuals. CD45RO-negative CD8 cells positively selected for CCR7 made up the naive population, which excluded terminally differentiated effector memory CD45RA+ cells. TCRdb's table, derived via immunoSEQ multiplex PCR, lists solely in-frame clones and lacks some. In the table there are hundreds of thousands of clones, approximately 96% of which are singletons. Sample: naive CD8+ T cells sorted from blood. These receptors came from a woman aged 25-40 years in good health.

J is TRBJ2-7 and V is TRBV28; 9 nucleotides line up with TRBD1. Germline trimming cut 5 bases from V and 6 bases from J; bases unmatched to any gene: 8. This CDR3 is built from 14 residues. Germline-derived CDR1 and CDR2 are MDHEN and SYDVKM. CDR3 coding DNA: TGTGCCAGCAGTGAGGGACAGGGTTGGAGCGAGCAGTACTTC. Its translation is CASSEGQGWSEQYF.

The CDR3 spells CASRGTGSTDTQYF. As DNA, the CDR3 is TGTGCCAGCCGAGGGACAGGAAGCACAGATACGCAGTATTTT. This chain links TRBV11-2 with TRBJ2-3, with TRBD1 identical over 8 bases. Trimming took 8 bases from V and 0 from J; bases not matched to a gene: 4. Germline-derived CDR1 and CDR2 are SGHAT and FQNNGV. The CDR3 runs to 14 residues.

The chain couples TRBV4-2 to TRBJ1-3, with 8 bases matching TRBD1. Germline CDR1 is LGHNA and CDR2 is YNFKEQ. CDR3 length: 15 amino acids. J gave up 2 bases and V 3 bases, and 3 bases lay outside the gene matches. CDR3 region: CASSHLQGAGNTIYF. As DNA, the CDR3 is TGTGCCAGCAGCCACCTACAGGGGGCTGGAAACACCATATATTTT.

The genes are TRBV19 and TRBJ1-5; 10 bases are a match to TRBD1. CDR3 length equals 14 residues. In germline, CDR1 is LNHDA, CDR2 SQIVND (reference sequence). Trimming removed 6 bases from V and 6 bases from J; junction bases left unmatched: 5. In DNA form, the CDR3 reads TGTGCCAGTAGGCCGGGACAGGGGCCTCAGCCCCAGCATTTT. Translated, it gives CASRPGQGPQPQHF.

This clone has a single count. The chain has TRBV2 and TRBJ2-7; D is perhaps TRBD1 (6 bases). CDR3 length equals 14 residues. Trimming removed 0 bases at V and 3 bases at J, with 9 bases between. Germline V gives CDR1 SNHLY, CDR2 FYNNEI. CDR3 sequence reads: CASSEASRGYEQYF. CDR3 nucleotide sequence: TGTGCCAGCAGTGAAGCATCCAGGGGCTACGAGCAGTACTTC.

The V gene is TRBV28, the J gene TRBJ2-4; 7 bases agree with TRBD1. There are 10 residues in the CDR3. CDR1 and CDR2 from the germline V gene are MDHEN and SYDVKM. Trimming cost V 8 bases and J 15 bases; bases outside gene matches: 7. The CDR3 reads CASGSQGWYF. Written as DNA, the CDR3 is TGTGCCAGCGGATCACAGGGGTGGTACTTC.

The chain uses TRBV6-5 and TRBJ1-4; D is unresolved. The germline gives CDR1 MNHEY, CDR2 SVGAGI. V was pared by 2 bases and J by 0 bases, with 7 bases between. This CDR3 has 15 amino acids. CDR3 sequence (DNA): TGTGCCAGCAGTTACATCTCTGCAACTAATGAAAAACTGTTTTTT. Its protein is CASSYISATNEKLFF.

The count of this clone is one. The CDR3 is CASSIDLPSGSFADTQYF. DNA of the CDR3: TGTGCCAGTAGTATAGATCTCCCTAGCGGGAGTTTTGCAGATACGCAGTATTTT. The chain uses TRBV19 and TRBJ2-3; 10 bases fit TRBD2. The CDR3 is 18 amino acids. The trim removed 0 bases at V and 4 bases at J, leaving 10 bases unmatched. Germline V lookup: CDR1 LNHDA, CDR2 SQIVND (reference sequence).

The V call is TRBV4-1, the J call TRBJ2-5; 11 bases line up with TRBD2. The DNA end is a closer match to TRBJ2-7, so the J assignment may be wrong. This CDR3 has 16 residues. CDR1 is MGHRA and CDR2 is YSYEKL in the germline V gene. Written as DNA, the CDR3 is TGCGCCAGCAGCCAGAGAACTAGCGGGAGAGTCTACGAGCAGTACTTC. It yields the protein CASSQRTSGRVYEQYF.

This clone was counted a single time. The chain is built from TRBV9 and TRBJ1-5, with a weak D call TRBD1 (6 bases). The CDR3 extends over 14 amino acids. With 0 bases removed from V and 11 bases from J, the gap between germline ends came to 15 bases. The V gene's germline CDR1 is SGDLS and CDR2 YYNGEE. CDR3 sequence: CASSVGYRDLAQHF. CDR3 nucleotides: TGTGCCAGCAGCGTAGGGTACAGGGACTTGGCCCAGCATTTT.

The rearrangement joins TRBV28 to TRBJ2-3; 10 nucleotides line up with TRBD2. Germline V gives CDR1 MDHEN, CDR2 SYDVKM. The CDR3 length is 17 residues. The junction had 10 bases not matched to a gene; V was cut back by 5 bases and J by 2 bases. The CDR3: CASSPNLAGADTDTQYF. In DNA, the CDR3 is TGTGCCAGCAGTCCAAATCTAGCGGGAGCGGACACAGATACGCAGTATTTT.

This chain connects TRBV5-4 to TRBJ2-7; D may match TRBD1 or TRBD2 (5 bases each). This CDR3 has 16 amino acids. Germline values: CDR1 SGHNT, CDR2 YYREEE (reference sequence). V was trimmed by 7 bases and J by 2 bases, leaving 22 bases between them. The CDR3 here is CASGGRTAEVTYEQYF. The CDR3 bases are TGTGCCAGCGGGGGACGGACCGCGGAGGTCACCTACGAGCAGTACTTC.

This clone was seen only once. The chain is built from TRBV27 and TRBJ2-7; D remains unclear. The CDR3 consists of 15 residues. The germline V gene encodes CDR1 MNHEY and CDR2 SMNVEV (reference sequence). V was shortened by 9 bases and J by 1 base, with 19 bases between the two germline ends. The CDR3 sequence is CARFPGCAESYEQYF. The CDR3 nucleotides read TGTGCCAGATTCCCTGGATGCGCGGAGTCCTACGAGCAGTACTTC.

The V gene is TRBV7-9, the J gene TRBJ2-5; a possible D gene is TRBD1 (5 bases). Trimming cost V 5 bases and J 2 bases, with 6 bases left between them. From germline, CDR1 is SEHNR and CDR2 FQNEAQ (reference sequence). CDR3 size: 12 residues. The DNA for the CDR3 is TGTGCCAGCAGCCGACAGCAAGAGACCCAGTACTTC. It codes for CASSRQQETQYF.

The V call is TRBV27, the J call TRBJ2-7; 8 positions match TRBD1. V was pared by 3 bases and J by 7 bases, with 5 bases of the junction left unmatched. Germline CDR1 is MNHEY and CDR2 is SMNVEV (reference sequence). The CDR3 loop spans 13 amino acids. DNA of the CDR3: TGTGCCAGCAGTTTCAGGGGGCTAGGGGAGCAGTACTTC. It codes for CASSFRGLGEQYF.

Only one count was recorded for this clone. This chain uses TRBV2 with TRBJ2-1; 8 nucleotides match TRBD2. Germline V gene sequence: CDR1 SNHLY, CDR2 FYNNEI. There are 16 residues in the CDR3. Trimming at V came to 6 bases and at J to 5 bases, leaving 12 bases not matched to a gene. CDR3 protein: CASREPRTSPNNEQFF. The DNA of the CDR3 is TGTGCCAGCAGAGAGCCCCGGACTAGCCCCAACAATGAGCAGTTCTTC.

The chain carries TRBV2 and TRBJ2-1; D gene ambiguous. The V gene's germline CDR1 is SNHLY and CDR2 FYNNEI. Trimming removed 2 bases from V and 6 bases from J, with 8 bases in between. CDR3 length equals 13 residues. The CDR3 loop reads CASSEYSGNEQFF. CDR3 sequence (DNA): TGTGCCAGCAGTGAATATTCCGGCAATGAGCAGTTCTTC.

This chain links TRBV9 with TRBJ2-5; D uncertain. The V end lost 0 bases, the J end lost 5 bases, and 11 bases lay between the germline ends. Germline V gene lookup returns CDR1 SGDLS and CDR2 YYNGEE. The CDR3 is 14 residues long. The CDR3 coding sequence is TGTGCCAGCAGCGTAGAAGAGGTCGAGGAGACCCAGTACTTC. Residues: CASSVEEVEETQYF.

The V and J genes are TRBV6-6 and TRBJ2-5, with 8 bases identical to TRBD2. CDR1 and CDR2 (germline): MNHNY, SVGAGI (reference sequence). Trimming at V came to 6 bases and at J to 5 bases, leaving 5 bases not matched to a gene. This CDR3 is 13 amino acids long. The CDR3: CASSLAGRETQYF. In DNA form, the CDR3 reads TGTGCCAGCAGCTTAGCGGGACGGGAGACCCAGTACTTC.

This chain joins TRBV13 and TRBJ2-1, with D possibly matching TRBD1 (6 bases). This CDR3 is built from 17 residues. The germline gives CDR1 PRHDT, CDR2 FYEKMQ (reference sequence). The ends were cut back, 4 bases at V and 1 base at J, with 17 bases in the middle. CDR3 sequence reads: CASSYRQAFRSYNEQFF. CDR3 in DNA: TGTGCCAGCAGCTATCGACAGGCGTTTAGGTCCTACAATGAGCAGTTCTTC.

This clone was picked up a small number of times. The rearrangement uses TRBV6-1 and TRBJ1-4; 7 positions match TRBD1. There are 15 residues in the CDR3. Germline V gives CDR1 MNHNS, CDR2 SASEGT. J was trimmed by 7 bases and V by 2 bases; bases with no gene match: 7. CDR3 residues: CASSEWTGPGEKLFF. In DNA, the CDR3 is TGTGCCAGCAGTGAATGGACAGGACCGGGTGAAAAACTGTTTTTT.

The genes are TRBV5-5 and TRBJ2-7; TRBD2 agrees at 9 bases. V dropped 0 bases and J dropped 2; count of bases not matched to a gene: 6. This CDR3 comprises 16 residues. The germline gives CDR1 SGHKS, CDR2 YYEKEE (reference sequence). CDR3 nucleotides: TGTGCCAGCAGCTTGGTTCCTAGCGGGAACCCCTACGAGCAGTACTTC. It translates to CASSLVPSGNPYEQYF.

The J gene is TRBJ1-3, the V gene TRBV13, with no clear D. V lost 2 bases and J lost 4, with 9 bases in between. The CDR3 spans 14 residues. Germline V gene sequence: CDR1 PRHDT, CDR2 FYEKMQ (reference sequence). CDR3 sequence (DNA): TGTGCCAGCAGCTTATGGGCAGGCGGAAACACCATATATTTT. Translating gives CASSLWAGGNTIYF.

Comments on this clone: This sample includes further DNA sequences coding for the same CDR3. The rearrangement links TRBV6-5 to TRBJ1-1; the D gene is possibly TRBD1 (5 bases). The CDR3 has 14 residues. Looked up from germline, CDR1 is MNHEY and CDR2 is SVGAGI. With 0 bases removed from V and 2 bases from J, the gap between germline ends came to 7 bases. CDR3 protein: CASSYSGANTEAFF. DNA of the CDR3: TGTGCCAGCAGTTACTCCGGGGCTAACACTGAAGCTTTCTTT.

This rearrangement joins TRBV5-1 to TRBJ2-3; 8 bases fit TRBD2. CDR1 and CDR2 from the germline V gene are SGHRS and YFSETQ. With 1 base clipped from V and 6 bases from J, the junction kept 13 bases outside the gene matches. This CDR3 is 17 amino acids long. The chain's CDR3 is CASSLLAGGSGTDTQYF. CDR3 nucleotides: TGCGCCAGCAGCTTGCTTGCGGGAGGCTCCGGGACGGATACGCAGTATTTT. The variable domain in full, with the rest retrieved from reference TRBV5-1 and TRBJ2-3, is KAGVTQTPRYLIKTRGQQVTLSCSPISGHRSVSWYQQTPGQGLQFLFEYFSETQRNKGNFPGRFSGRQFSNSRSEMNVSTLELGDSALYLCASSLLAGGSGTDTQYFGPGTRLTVL.

Concerning this clone itself: The sample holds other DNA sequences that translate to the same CDR3. This rearrangement joins TRBV7-9 to TRBJ1-1; D remains unclear. Trimming removed 3 bases from V and 3 bases from J, with 5 bases in between. The CDR3 loop spans 12 amino acids. Germline assignment: CDR1 SEHNR and CDR2 FQNEAQ (reference sequence). CDR3 loop: CASSFGDTEAFF. The CDR3 nucleotides read TGTGCCAGCAGCTTCGGAGACACTGAAGCTTTCTTT. The whole variable domain, filled in from reference TRBV7-9 and TRBJ1-1, reads DTGVSQNPRHKITKRGQNVTFRCDPISEHNRLYWYRQTLGQGPEFLTYFQNEAQLEKSRLLSDRFSAERPKGSFSTLEIQRTEQGDSAMYLCASSFGDTEAFFGQGTRLTVV.

The rearrangement uses TRBV5-4 and TRBJ2-3; 10 bases line up with TRBD2. CDR1 is SGHNT, CDR2 YYREEE, per germline (reference sequence). The J segment lost 0 bases and the V segment lost 0 bases, leaving 4 bases of the junction unmatched. This CDR3 is 17 amino acids long. The CDR3 protein is CASSLEQLAGSTDTQYF. The CDR3 nucleotides are TGTGCCAGCAGCTTGGAACAACTAGCGGGAAGCACAGATACGCAGTATTTT.

The rearrangement links TRBV5-1 to TRBJ2-2, with D unclear. The V end was cut by 7 bases, the J end by 6 bases, with 10 bases between. The CDR3 runs to 12 residues. Germline V gene data show CDR1 as SGHRS and CDR2 as YFSETQ. The CDR3 is CASGNGAGELFF. The DNA of the CDR3 is TGCGCCAGCGGCAATGGCGCCGGGGAGCTGTTTTTT.

The CDR3 bases are TGTGCCAGCAGCTTGACAGGGTTGGCGCTCTATGGCTACACCTTC. Protein: CASSLTGLALYGYTF. The V gene is TRBV5-6, the J gene TRBJ1-2; possibly TRBD1 for D (6 bases). This CDR3 is built from 15 residues. V shed 1 base and J shed 4 bases, with 14 bases lying between them. Looked up from germline, CDR1 is SGHDT and CDR2 is YYEEEE. The full variable domain, its missing parts supplied by reference TRBV5-6 and TRBJ1-2, is DAGVTQSPTHLIKTRGQQVTLRCSPKSGHDTVSWYQQALGQGPQFIFQYYEEEERQRGNFPDRFSGHQFPNYSSELNVNALLLGDSALYLCASSLTGLALYGYTFGSGTRLTVV.